One and the same sample provided the 8 T cell receptor beta chains below, sequenced in a study of cytotoxic CD8 clonotypes in ibrutinib-treated CLL. TCRdb's copy holds only in-frame clones and misses some; the assay was immunoSEQ multiplex PCR. This repertoire shows roughly 130,000 clones, more than 85% found once; its top ten account for 11%. The input for sequencing was PBMCs, taken after 12 months of ibrutinib treatment. The receptor set was obtained from a human donor with chronic lymphocytic leukemia.

Worth noting for this clone: Additional DNA sequences in this sample encode the identical CDR3. The chain employs TRBV27 and TRBJ1-5, with 7 nucleotides matching TRBD1. The length of the CDR3 is 13 residues. V lost 5 bases, J lost 4 bases, and 2 bases stayed unmatched. Germline assignment: CDR1 MNHEY and CDR2 SMNVEV (reference sequence). CDR3 loop: CASSRQGNQPQHF. CDR3 sequence (DNA): TGTGCCAGCAGTCGACAGGGAAATCAGCCCCAGCATTTT.

This clone was seen a single time. The chain has TRBV6-5 and TRBJ2-7; D is unclear. The V gene's germline CDR1 is MNHEY and CDR2 SVGAGI. This CDR3 comprises 14 residues. V lost 2 bases, J lost 3 bases, and 11 bases lay in between. This CDR3 is CASSYGPANYEQYF. CDR3 in DNA: TGTGCCAGCAGTTACGGTCCGGCCAACTACGAGCAGTACTTC.

The genes are TRBV27 and TRBJ2-6; D possibly corresponds to TRBD1 (7 bases). Germline CDR1 reads MNHEY; CDR2 reads SMNVEV (reference sequence). The CDR3 length is 15 residues. The V and J ends lost 8 bases and 2 bases respectively, with 13 bases between them. This CDR3 reads CASHGRGAGANVLTF. The CDR3 DNA reads as TGTGCCAGCCATGGCAGGGGGGCTGGGGCCAACGTCCTGACTTTC.

The chain carries TRBV5-5 and TRBJ2-6, with D unclear. The CDR3 is 15 residues long. Germline V gene sequence: CDR1 SGHKS, CDR2 YYEKEE (reference sequence). V lost 0 bases to trimming and J lost 1 base, with 5 bases between them. CDR3 DNA sequence: TGTGCCAGCAGCTTGGAGGGATCTGGGGCCAACGTCCTGACTTTC. Its translation: CASSLEGSGANVLTF.

The chain links TRBV28 to TRBJ1-4; 9 nucleotides agree with TRBD1. The trim removed 6 bases at V and 8 bases at J, leaving 10 bases unmatched. CDR3 length equals 15 residues. Germline-derived CDR1 and CDR2 are MDHEN and SYDVKM. The CDR3 is CASRYTGGIVEKLFF. The CDR3 bases are TGTGCCAGCAGGTATACAGGGGGCATAGTGGAAAAACTGTTTTTT.

The rearrangement joins TRBV28 to TRBJ1-4, with 7 bases lining up with TRBD1. This CDR3 is 14 amino acids long. The V gene end was trimmed by 5 bases and the J gene end by 5 bases; junction bases not matched to a gene: 5. The germline CDR1 and CDR2 sequences are MDHEN and SYDVKM. The CDR3 protein is CASSIRQGNEKLFF. The CDR3 coding sequence is TGTGCCAGCAGTATTAGACAGGGCAATGAAAAACTGTTTTTT.

The V gene is TRBV6-4, the J gene TRBJ2-1, with D perhaps TRBD1 or TRBD2 (6 bases each). Germline V lookup: CDR1 MRHNA, CDR2 SNTAGT. Trimming removed 3 bases from V and 2 bases from J, with 11 bases in between. The CDR3 totals 15 residues. The CDR3 spells CASSEGGDPYNEQFF. In DNA, the CDR3 is TGTGCCAGCAGTGAGGGGGGCGACCCCTACAATGAGCAGTTCTTC.

The chain couples TRBV6-1 to TRBJ1-5, with 7 nucleotides matching TRBD1. J gave up 1 base and V 7 bases, and 7 bases lay outside the gene matches. CDR3 size: 15 residues. Germline V gene data show CDR1 as MNHNS and CDR2 as SASEGT. The CDR3 sequence is CASTHLGGSNQPQHF. Here the CDR3 DNA reads TGTGCCAGCACCCACTTAGGGGGCAGCAATCAGCCCCAGCATTTT.